The sequence of this T cell receptor (beta chain) was determined in a study of esophageal squamous cell carcinoma under preoperative chemotherapy (dated by TCRdb to the late 2010s). In the study overall: TCR repertoires were profiled in both peripheral blood T cells and tumor-infiltrating lymphocytes. Repertoires were compared between samples taken before and after paclitaxel-nedaplatin therapy. The cohort comprised roughly five patients with primary esophageal squamous cell carcinoma. The study assessed how paclitaxel-nedaplatin chemotherapy affected T-cell receptor repertoires in patients with esophageal squamous cell carcinoma.

The receptor library was made with PCR. Sequencing was carried out with a HiSeq X Ten. High-throughput sequencing was used to characterize the TCR repertoires. The public reads were reanalyzed by TCRdb: fastp trimming at Q25, MiXCR alignment, in-frame beta chains only. Each entry is one CDR3 protein sequence, shown with its most common DNA and genes. The sample records over 15,000 distinct CDR3 sequences, 48% of which are singletons. Clones ranked in the top ten supply approximately 29% of the sample. As for this clonotype: This clone's antigen is unknown. Mismatch with germline at one junction end may stem from a read error.

Study-wide conclusions, independent of this receptor: TCR diversity increased significantly in peripheral T cells after chemotherapy, but not in tumor-infiltrating lymphocytes. The analysis included only a handful of patients with esophageal squamous cell carcinoma, making the cohort small. Immediate and substantial changes in clonotype frequency were induced by paclitaxel-nedaplatin therapy, and contraction rather than amplification was more likely to be observed among abundant clones. Tumor-infiltrating lymphocytes after treatment appeared to come partly from peripheral T cells migrating into the tumor, rather than solely from local clonal changes.

The germline V gene gives CDR1 as SGHTA and CDR2 as FQGTGA. The CDR3 runs 15 amino acids, cysteine and phenylalanine included. The only DNA kept is the CDR3, 45 bases in frame from the first base. The meaning of the sample's time point label: before preoperative PTX-NDP chemotherapy. Before surgery, patients were given paclitaxel-nedaplatin as preoperative chemotherapy. The biological material was taken from a patient given preoperative chemotherapy. The receptor comes from a human donor with esophageal squamous cell carcinoma. The donor label of this sample is uncertain. This sequence uses TRBV7-3 and TRBJ2-3; TRBD2 aligns with 7 central bases. The DNA end favors TRBJ2-7, so the J call may be wrong. For the CDR3, the sequence is CGSGAASGEIDTQYF. The DNA sequence is as follows: TGTGGCAGCGGCGCTGCGAGCGGGGAGATAGATACGCAGTACTTC.